Following are 19 T cell receptor beta chains from one sample sequenced in a study of blood T cell repertoires in COVID-19. Data came from immunoSEQ multiplex PCR; TCRdb stores just in-frame clones and leaves some out. The sample shows under 90,000 clones, about 80% of them seen only once. The sequenced material came from peripheral blood. The receptors were gathered from a man in his fifties with active or convalescent COVID-19.

The chain couples TRBV30 to TRBJ1-6; 7 bases line up with TRBD1. In germline, CDR1 is GTSNPN, CDR2 SVGIG (reference sequence). This CDR3 region has 13 residues. J was trimmed by 6 bases and V by 8 bases; bases with no gene match: 7. CDR3 loop: CAGRGQLNSPLHF. CDR3 in DNA: TGTGCCGGACGGGGACAGCTTAATTCACCCCTCCACTTT.

The chain has TRBV30 and TRBJ1-2; D unresolved. The CDR3 is 13 amino acids. CDR1 and CDR2 from the germline V gene are GTSNPN and SVGIG (reference sequence). V lost 1 base to trimming and J lost 4 bases, with 10 bases between them. The CDR3 DNA reads TGTGCCTGGAGTGGAGGGTACGGCTATGGCTACACCTTC. This encodes CAWSGGYGYGYTF.

The J gene is TRBJ2-1, the V gene TRBV19, with TRBD1 matching over 8 bases. CDR3 length: 15 amino acids. CDR1 LNHDA and CDR2 SQIVND come from the germline V gene (reference sequence). The junction had 6 bases not matched to a gene; V was cut back by 4 bases and J by 4 bases. The CDR3 spells CASSSGQGGYNEQFF. CDR3 sequence (DNA): TGTGCCAGTAGTAGCGGACAGGGCGGTTACAATGAGCAGTTCTTC.

This clone was counted a few times. In the same sample, other DNA sequences code for this CDR3. This rearrangement joins TRBV2 to TRBJ1-1; D gene unclear. This CDR3 has 12 amino acids. The V gene's germline CDR1 is SNHLY and CDR2 FYNNEI. Trimming cost V 3 bases and J 5 bases, with 7 bases left between them. DNA for the CDR3: TGTGCCAGCAGTGAGTCCGGGACTGAAGCTTTCTTT. Translation gives CASSESGTEAFF.

This chain links TRBV5-1 with TRBJ1-4, with D unclear. The CDR3 covers 14 residues. The germline V gene has CDR1 SGHRS and CDR2 YFSETQ. The V and J ends lost 0 bases and 8 bases respectively, with 11 bases between them. The CDR3 region is CASSLDGSREKLFF. CDR3 in DNA: TGCGCCAGCAGCTTGGACGGGAGTCGGGAAAAACTGTTTTTT.

In the case of this clone: This CDR3 is also generated by other DNA sequences in the sample. This chain connects TRBV6-2 or TRBV6-3 to TRBJ1-4, with TRBD1 identical over 10 bases. CDR1 and CDR2 from the germline V gene are MNHEY and SVGEGT. V shed 0 bases and J 6 bases; nucleotides not matched to a gene: 7. The CDR3 runs to 17 residues. The CDR3 here is CASSYSKPGQGYEKLFF. CDR3 coding DNA: TGTGCCAGCAGTTACTCGAAGCCGGGACAGGGGTATGAAAAACTGTTTTTT.

Relative to its sample, this clone is medium-sized. Other nucleotide sequences in the sample specify the same CDR3. The gene calls are TRBV18 and TRBJ2-7; TRBD2 is a possible D gene (5 bases). The CDR3 is 12 residues long. Germline V gives CDR1 KGHSH, CDR2 LQKENI. V dropped 2 bases and J dropped 3 bases, with 5 bases sitting between them. CDR3 protein: CASSPEGYEQYF. Written as DNA, the CDR3 is TGTGCCAGCTCACCAGAGGGCTACGAGCAGTACTTC.

The chain has TRBV5-6 and TRBJ2-3; 7 bases line up with TRBD2. CDR1 is SGHDT and CDR2 is YYEEEE in the germline V gene. There are 16 residues in the CDR3. Trimming cost V 4 bases and J 3 bases; bases outside gene matches: 11. The CDR3 DNA sequence: TGTGCCAGCAGCCTCGTTACCGGGGGGTTAACAGATACGCAGTATTTT. Translation gives CASSLVTGGLTDTQYF.

The V gene is TRBV10-3, the J gene TRBJ2-3, with TRBD2 identical over 10 bases. The CDR3 is 17 residues long. In germline, CDR1 is ENHRY, CDR2 SYGVKD. Germline trimming cut 2 bases from V and 4 bases from J; bases unmatched to any gene: 9. CDR3 nucleotides: TGTGCCATCAGTGAGCGCGCACTAGCGGGGTTTGCAGATACGCAGTATTTT. Amino acid sequence: CAISERALAGFADTQYF.

This chain uses TRBV3-1 (or the pseudogene TRBV3-2) with TRBJ1-2, with 11 bases matching TRBD1. Germline V gene lookup returns CDR1 LGHDT and CDR2 YNNKEL (reference sequence). This CDR3 has 15 residues. The V gene end was trimmed by 3 bases and the J gene end by 5 bases; junction bases not matched to a gene: 5. The CDR3 loop reads CASSHWDRGIYGYTF. The CDR3 DNA reads as TGTGCCAGCAGCCATTGGGACAGGGGGATTTATGGCTACACCTTC.

V and J are TRBV20-1 and TRBJ1-1, with a tentative D call TRBD1 (6 bases). With 3 bases removed from V and 3 bases from J, the gap between germline ends came to 14 bases. Germline CDR1 and CDR2: DFQATT and SNEGSKA (reference sequence). The CDR3 loop spans 14 amino acids. CDR3 DNA sequence: TGCAGTGCTAGTCTGCTAGGGGGGGACACTGAAGCTTTCTTT. This codes for CSASLLGGDTEAFF.

This rearrangement joins TRBV19 to TRBJ1-1, with 7 bases fitting TRBD1. CDR3 length: 16 residues. Germline CDR1 LNHDA, CDR2 SQIVND (reference sequence). The V gene end was trimmed by 8 bases and the J gene end by 1 base; junction bases not matched to a gene: 13. CDR3 coding DNA: TGTGCCAGTGTTCGGACAGGAGCGTATTGGAACACTGAAGCTTTCTTT. Translated: CASVRTGAYWNTEAFF.

The chain employs TRBV5-4 and TRBJ2-7; 12 bases match TRBD1. From germline, CDR1 is SGHNT and CDR2 YYREEE (reference sequence). Unmatched junction bases numbered 5, after V lost 4 bases and J lost 6 bases. There are 14 residues in the CDR3. CDR3 region: CASSLGTGGGEQYF. The CDR3 DNA follows: TGTGCCAGCAGCCTCGGGACAGGGGGCGGCGAGCAGTACTTC. Drawing the rest from reference TRBV5-4 and TRBJ2-7, the complete variable domain is ETGVTQSPTHLIKTRGQQVTLRCSSQSGHNTVSWYQQALGQGPQFIFQYYREEENGRGNFPPRFSGLQFPNYSSELNVNALELDDSALYLCASSLGTGGGEQYFGPGTRLTVT.

The genes are TRBV5-6 and TRBJ1-1; D remains ambiguous. The germline gives CDR1 SGHDT, CDR2 YYEEEE. V was clipped by 4 bases and J by 10 bases, with 17 bases between them. CDR3 length: 13 residues. CDR3 residues: CASSPGMGLGAFF. CDR3 DNA sequence: TGTGCCAGCAGCCCGGGAATGGGCCTGGGAGCTTTCTTT.

V and J are TRBV7-9 and TRBJ2-1; the D is unclear. Germline V CDR1 and CDR2: SEHNR, FQNEAQ (reference sequence). The CDR3 has 12 residues. V lost 7 bases, J lost 7 bases, and 11 bases lay in between. The CDR3 nucleotides are TGTGCCAGCACCCCACTGTGGAATGAGCAGTTCTTC. Protein sequence: CASTPLWNEQFF.

The CDR3 protein is CASSSAPPHPGGSYEQYF. For the CDR3, the DNA is TGTGCCAGCAGTTCGGCGCCCCCACATCCCGGGGGGTCCTACGAGCAGTACTTC. The chain joins TRBV27 to TRBJ2-7, with 7 bases that match TRBD2. V shed 4 bases, J shed 1 base, and the junction held 16 bases outside the gene matches. Per germline, CDR1 MNHEY and CDR2 SMNVEV (reference sequence). The CDR3 has 18 amino acids.

This clone was recorded a few times. The V gene is TRBV19, the J gene TRBJ1-5, with D tentatively TRBD1 (6 bases). The germline gives CDR1 LNHDA, CDR2 SQIVND (reference sequence). V dropped 3 bases and J dropped 6 bases, with 15 bases sitting between them. This CDR3 is built from 15 residues. Here the CDR3 DNA reads TGTGCCAGTAGTATCAGGGGCTCCGCGGGTCAGCCCCAGCATTTT. This gives the protein CASSIRGSAGQPQHF.

The chain recombines TRBV5-1 with TRBJ2-1, with D perhaps matching TRBD1 (5 bases). The CDR3 is made up of 17 amino acids. Germline CDR1 is SGHRS and CDR2 is YFSETQ. Trimming cost V 4 bases and J 9 bases, with 26 bases left between them. CDR3 sequence reads: CASSEEGRGGPLGEQFF. The DNA of the CDR3 is TGCGCCAGCAGCGAGGAAGGTAGGGGTGGGCCCCTTGGTGAGCAGTTCTTC.

There are a few counts of this clone. This chain uses TRBV5-1 with TRBJ2-1; 8 bases match TRBD2. V shed 3 bases and J 8 bases; nucleotides not matched to a gene: 13. Germline-derived CDR1 and CDR2 are SGHRS and YFSETQ. The CDR3 covers 16 residues. CDR3 DNA: TGCGCCAGCAGCTCCACCCCCGGGGGGGCGTTCGATGAGCAGTTCTTC. Protein sequence: CASSSTPGGAFDEQFF.